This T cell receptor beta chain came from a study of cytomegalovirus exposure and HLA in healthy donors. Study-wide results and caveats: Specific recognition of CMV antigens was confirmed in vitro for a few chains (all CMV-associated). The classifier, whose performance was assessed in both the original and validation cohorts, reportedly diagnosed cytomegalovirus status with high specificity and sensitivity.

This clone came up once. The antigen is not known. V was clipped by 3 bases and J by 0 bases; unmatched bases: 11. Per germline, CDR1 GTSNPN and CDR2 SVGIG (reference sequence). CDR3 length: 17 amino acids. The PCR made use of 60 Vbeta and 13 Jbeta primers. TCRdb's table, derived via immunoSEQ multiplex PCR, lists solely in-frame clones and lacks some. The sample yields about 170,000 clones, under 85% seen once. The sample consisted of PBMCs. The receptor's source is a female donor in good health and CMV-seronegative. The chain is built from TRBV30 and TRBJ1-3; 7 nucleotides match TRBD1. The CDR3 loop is CAWSSRGQFVSGNTIYF. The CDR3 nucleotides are TGTGCCTGGAGCTCAAGGGGACAGTTCGTCTCTGGAAACACCATATATTTT.